These 22 T cell receptor beta chains were sequenced from one sample in a study of CD8+ T cells in alopecia areata. It was cDNA, reverse transcribed from extracted RNA, that served as the sequencing template. TCRdb's copy holds only in-frame clones and misses some; the assay was immunoSEQ multiplex PCR. The sample records 15,000 to 20,000 clones, 50% to 75% being singletons. Noted treatment: oral pan-JAK inhibitor, 5-10 mg twice daily. In alopecia areata patients, both lesional scalp punch biopsies and peripheral blood were collected. The sample consisted of skin, taken at week 4, from a patient treated with tofacitinib. These receptor sequences come from a human donor with alopecia areata.

The rearrangement joins TRBV5-1 to TRBJ2-7; 7 bases line up with TRBD1. Germline CDR1 SGHRS, CDR2 YFSETQ. After removal of 0 bases from V and 2 bases from J, the junction contained 2 bases not matched to a gene. CDR3 length: 14 residues. Written as DNA, the CDR3 is TGCGCCAGCAGCTTGGTTCAGGGGGCCTACGAGCAGTACTTC. Encoded protein: CASSLVQGAYEQYF.

The chain couples TRBV28 to TRBJ1-2; D possibly corresponds to TRBD1 (6 bases). V lost 3 bases and J lost 4, with 12 bases in between. Germline values: CDR1 MDHEN, CDR2 SYDVKM. CDR3 size: 14 residues. CDR3 in DNA: TGTGCCAGCAGTTTTAACTACAGGGTCTATGGCTACACCTTC. Translated, it gives CASSFNYRVYGYTF.

The chain employs TRBV7-8 and TRBJ1-2, with 7 bases aligning to TRBD1. This CDR3 is 15 amino acids long. Germline V gives CDR1 SGHVS, CDR2 FQNEAQ. The J segment lost 4 bases and the V segment lost 6 bases, leaving 11 bases of the junction unmatched. DNA of the CDR3: TGTGCCAGCAGTCCTTACCGGGACAGCCTCTATGGCTACACCTTC. Encoded protein: CASSPYRDSLYGYTF.

By proportion, this clone is large. This chain uses TRBV5-5 with TRBJ2-3, with D tentatively TRBD2 (5 bases). The V gene lost 3 bases and the J gene lost 1 base, with 6 bases spanning the gap. The germline V gene has CDR1 SGHKS and CDR2 YYEKEE (reference sequence). The CDR3 contains 13 residues. The CDR3 DNA reads TGTGCCAGCAGCTGGGGAGGCACAGATACGCAGTATTTT. Its protein is CASSWGGTDTQYF.

This clone was picked up a small number of times. This chain connects TRBV4-2 to TRBJ2-2; D possibly corresponds to TRBD2 (5 bases). This CDR3 is 12 amino acids long. Germline V gives CDR1 LGHNA, CDR2 YNFKEQ. V lost 5 bases and J 7 bases, leaving 8 bases between the germline ends. CDR3 coding DNA: TGTGCCAGCAGCTTAAGCGGCGGGGAGCTGTTTTTT. Protein product: CASSLSGGELFF.

The V call is TRBV4-3, the J call TRBJ2-1; TRBD2 agrees at 11 bases. The V and J ends lost 3 bases and 3 bases, in that order; junction bases with no gene match: 4. The length of the CDR3 is 16 residues. Germline CDR1 reads LGHNA; CDR2 reads YSLEER. Written as DNA, the CDR3 is TGCGCCAGCAGCCAGGCTAGCGGGGGGTTCTACAATGAGCAGTTCTTC. Amino acid sequence: CASSQASGGFYNEQFF.

The sample holds a few counts of this clone. V and J are TRBV28 and TRBJ2-7; D is possibly TRBD1 (6 bases). The CDR3 sequence is 15 residues long. Trimming took 2 bases from V and 2 from J, leaving 13 bases between them. Per the germline V gene, CDR1 is MDHEN and CDR2 is SYDVKM. The CDR3 protein is CASSLLYRAPYEQYF. Here the CDR3 DNA reads TGTGCCAGCAGTTTACTGTACAGGGCCCCCTACGAGCAGTACTTC.

This clone was seen a few times. V and J are TRBV13 and TRBJ2-7, with a tentative D call TRBD2 (5 bases). Germline CDR1 reads PRHDT; CDR2 reads FYEKMQ (reference sequence). Deletions cut 4 bases from V and 9 bases from J, with 19 bases between. The CDR3 runs to 14 residues. CDR3 protein: CASSSLLGMSAQYF. As DNA, the CDR3 is TGTGCCAGCAGCTCTTTACTCGGGATGAGTGCGCAGTACTTC.

This clone was detected once. This chain uses TRBV10-2 with TRBJ1-4, with D possibly matching TRBD1 (6 bases). Germline-derived CDR1 and CDR2 are WSHSY and SAAADI. V lost 10 bases and J 3 bases, leaving 12 bases between the germline ends. The CDR3 totals 13 residues. The CDR3 bases are TGCGCCACCCTGCGGGGGCCTAATGAAAAACTGTTTTTT. Translating it yields CATLRGPNEKLFF.

This rearrangement joins TRBV5-1 to TRBJ1-2, with 7 positions matching TRBD1. V was clipped by 1 base and J by 1 base; unmatched bases: 13. Germline CDR1 is SGHRS and CDR2 is YFSETQ. CDR3 length equals 18 residues. CDR3 region: CASSLPPGGTAVNYGYTF. The CDR3 DNA is TGCGCCAGCAGCTTGCCCCCGGGAGGGACAGCTGTTAACTATGGCTACACCTTC.

The chain joins TRBV18 to TRBJ1-6; 10 nucleotides agree with TRBD1. V lost 2 bases, J lost 5 bases, and 3 bases stayed unmatched. Per the germline V gene, CDR1 is KGHSH and CDR2 is LQKENI. CDR3 length: 16 amino acids. The CDR3 DNA is TGTGCCAGCTCACCAAGGGGGACAGGGGATAATTCACCCCTCCACTTT. Protein product: CASSPRGTGDNSPLHF. Filled out from reference TRBV18 and TRBJ1-6, the complete variable domain reads NAGVMQNPRHLVRRRGQEARLRCSPMKGHSHVYWYRQLPEEGLKFMVYLQKENIIDESGMPKERFSAEFPKEGPSILRIQQVVRGDSAAYFCASSPRGTGDNSPLHFGNGTRLTVT.

This clone was detected only a few times. The V call is TRBV9, the J call TRBJ1-1; 7 nucleotides match TRBD1. Germline V gene lookup returns CDR1 SGDLS and CDR2 YYNGEE. V gave up 4 bases and J gave up 0 bases; unmatched junction bases: 3. This CDR3 spans 14 amino acids. CDR3 DNA sequence: TGTGCCAGCAGCCGGACAGGCTTGAACACTGAAGCTTTCTTT. Its translation is CASSRTGLNTEAFF.

This clone showed up just a few times. Other DNA sequences in this sample translate to the same CDR3. This chain uses TRBV15 with TRBJ2-3; 8 bases fit TRBD2. V lost 0 bases to trimming and J lost 4 bases; unmatched junction nucleotides: 12. Germline V CDR1 and CDR2: LNHNV, YYDKDF (reference sequence). The CDR3 length is 18 residues. DNA for the CDR3: TGTGCCACCAGCAGAGACAGCGCGGCCGGGGGGGGCGCAGATACGCAGTATTTT. This translates into CATSRDSAAGGGADTQYF.

This clone was observed a few times. The chain couples TRBV7-8 to TRBJ1-4, with 7 positions matching TRBD1. V lost 5 bases, J lost 5 bases, and 8 bases stayed unmatched. CDR3 length: 15 amino acids. Germline V gene lookup returns CDR1 SGHVS and CDR2 FQNEAQ. The CDR3 DNA is TGTGCCAGCAGCGAGCCGGGACAGTTAAATGAAAAACTGTTTTTT. This codes for CASSEPGQLNEKLFF.

This rearrangement joins TRBV7-9 to TRBJ1-4; unclear D gene. CDR1 is SEHNR, CDR2 FQNEAQ, per germline (reference sequence). Trimming stripped 5 bases from V and 8 bases from J, with 18 bases between. This CDR3 is 15 amino acids long. This CDR3 reads CASSRPGRVVEKLFF. As DNA, the CDR3 is TGTGCCAGCAGCAGACCCGGGAGAGTCGTCGAAAAACTGTTTTTT.

The rearrangement uses TRBV6-5 and TRBJ2-7; TRBD2 is a possible D gene (6 bases). Trimming shortened V by 6 bases and J by 2 bases, and 8 bases separated the two germline ends. The CDR3 has 12 amino acids. In germline, CDR1 is MNHEY, CDR2 SVGAGI. This CDR3 reads CASRRGTYEQYF. The CDR3 nucleotides are TGTGCCAGCAGGCGGGGCACCTACGAGCAGTACTTC.

The chain employs TRBV6-1 and TRBJ2-5; D remains ambiguous. The V and J ends lost 1 base and 10 bases respectively, with 4 bases between them. This CDR3 comprises 10 residues. Germline CDR1 MNHNS, CDR2 SASEGT. CDR3 coding DNA: TGTGCCAGCAGTGAAGTAGGCCAGTACTTC. It codes for CASSEVGQYF.

This sequence joins TRBV4-1 and TRBJ2-7; possible D gene TRBD1, 5 bases. Germline V CDR1 and CDR2: MGHRA, YSYEKL. The V and J ends lost 1 base and 5 bases respectively, with 12 bases between them. This CDR3 contains 14 residues. The CDR3 bases are TGCGCCAGCAGCCAAGGGCCCAGGGCACACGAGCAGTACTTC. It translates to CASSQGPRAHEQYF.

The rearrangement uses TRBV7-9 and TRBJ1-2; 11 nucleotides line up with TRBD1. Unmatched junction bases numbered 5, after V lost 1 base and J lost 4 bases. This CDR3 spans 16 amino acids. Germline V lookup: CDR1 SEHNR, CDR2 FQNEAQ (reference sequence). Here the CDR3 reads CASSLVGTGGGYGYTF. The CDR3 coding sequence is TGTGCCAGCAGCTTAGTCGGGACAGGGGGTGGCTATGGCTACACCTTC.

V and J are TRBV27 and TRBJ1-1; possibly TRBD1 for D (6 bases). This CDR3 has 12 amino acids. Trimming took 6 bases from V and 4 from J, leaving 9 bases between them. Germline V lookup: CDR1 MNHEY, CDR2 SMNVEV (reference sequence). As DNA, the CDR3 is TGTGCCAGCAGGGACAGTGTCACTGAAGCTTTCTTT. This gives the protein CASRDSVTEAFF.

This chain links TRBV18 with TRBJ2-6; the D gene is possibly TRBD1 (5 bases). Trimming stripped 6 bases from V and 0 bases from J, with 12 bases between. The CDR3 is 16 residues long. Germline V gene lookup returns CDR1 KGHSH and CDR2 LQKENI. The CDR3 loop reads CASSRYRYSGANVLTF. As DNA, the CDR3 is TGTGCCAGCTCCCGCTACAGGTACTCTGGGGCCAACGTCCTGACTTTC.

Worth noting for this clone: The junction does not match germline at one end; this may be a read error. The rearrangement links TRBV5-4 to TRBJ2-3; D possibly corresponds to TRBD1 (5 bases). This CDR3 is 15 amino acids long. In germline, CDR1 is SGHNT, CDR2 YYREEE (reference sequence). The CDR3 DNA reads TGCGCCAGCAGCCCCGGCGCAGGGTGGGCAGATACGCAGTATTTT. It translates to CASSPGAGWADTQYF.